Sequencing of this T cell receptor (beta chain) was carried out in a study of vaccination effects on CD4 cells after COVID-19. A 10-day culture period preceded the isolation of CD4+ T cells. Each person got two doses of an mRNA SARS-CoV-2 vaccine, BNT162b2 or mRNA-1273. In the case of this clone: Its target is not known.

CDR1 WSHSY and CDR2 SAAADI come from the germline V gene. The CDR3 contains 14 residues. Trimming took 6 bases from V and 0 from J, leaving 12 bases between them. Method: immunoSEQ multiplex PCR; TCRdb's copy keeps in-frame clones and lacks some. This table holds over 45,000 clones, 55% to 75% found once. Study outcomes and limitations: Early timepoints after infection were absent, and convalescent patients were few in the study.

The specimen was CD4+ T cells from PBMCs cultured without peptide, collected after COVID-19 vaccination. The TCR sequence derives from a human donor who received a COVID-19 vaccine. This sequence joins TRBV10-2 and TRBJ2-7; D is perhaps TRBD1 or TRBD2 (5 bases each). This CDR3 is CASRTAGSSYEQYF. The CDR3 nucleotides read TGCGCCAGCAGGACCGCAGGGAGCTCCTACGAGCAGTACTTC.